One sample yielded the 8 T cell receptor beta chains listed below, sequenced in a study of long-term antiretroviral therapy in people with HIV (dated by TCRdb to the early 2020s). The immunoSEQ hsTCRB v3.0 assay was used at survey level resolution to sequence the TRB variable region. This is the immuneACCESS table as TCRdb keeps it, with only in-frame sequences that have V and J called. A part of the clones is gone; compared with another copy, unresolved V genes explain less than half, and the rest is unexplained. The sample table shows 28,000 or so clones, and over 75% are seen once. 9.3% of the sample lies in the top ten. Sequencing used unsorted PBMCs, obtained 1.5 years before starting antiretroviral therapy. All receptors come from a man between 18 and 29 years old with HIV.

The gene calls are TRBV9 and TRBJ1-6; D not resolved. With 0 bases removed from V and 5 bases from J, the gap between germline ends came to 15 bases. Germline V lookup: CDR1 SGDLS, CDR2 YYNGEE. This CDR3 is 17 amino acids long. The CDR3 loop reads CASSVGSGFEDNSPLHF. CDR3 sequence (DNA): TGTGCCAGCAGCGTAGGATCGGGATTTGAAGATAATTCACCCCTCCACTTT.

The gene calls are TRBV18 and TRBJ2-5, with 8 bases that match TRBD2. This CDR3 comprises 16 residues. The germline gives CDR1 KGHSH, CDR2 LQKENI. V trimming: 2 bases; J trimming: 4 bases; junction bases outside the gene matches: 9. This CDR3 is CASSPTPVAGLETQYF. DNA for the CDR3: TGTGCCAGCTCACCAACCCCTGTAGCGGGGTTAGAGACCCAGTACTTC.

To note about this clone: This sample also contains other DNA sequences that code for the same CDR3. The rearrangement joins TRBV28 to TRBJ2-1, with D perhaps matching TRBD1 (6 bases). V gave up 6 bases and J gave up 4 bases, with 7 bases separating them. The V gene's germline CDR1 is MDHEN and CDR2 SYDVKM. The CDR3 has 12 amino acids. CDR3 coding DNA: TGTGCCAGCAGGGACAGTTACAATGAGCAGTTCTTC. Residues: CASRDSYNEQFF.

This clone has just one count. The chain couples TRBV27 to TRBJ2-7; 7 bases align to TRBD2. The CDR3 runs 13 residues. Germline lookup yields CDR1 MNHEY and CDR2 SMNVEV (reference sequence). J lost 4 bases, V lost 1 base, and 1 base had no gene match. CDR3 coding DNA: TGTGCCAGCAGTTTATTCGGGGGGTACGAGCAGTACTTC. Protein sequence: CASSLFGGYEQYF.

The chain uses TRBV19 and TRBJ2-7, with 7 bases aligning to TRBD1. This CDR3 contains 16 residues. Germline V gene lookup returns CDR1 LNHDA and CDR2 SQIVND (reference sequence). With V trimmed by 2 bases and J by 2 bases, 9 bases remained unmatched. DNA for the CDR3: TGTGCCAGTAGTATATGGAGAAGGGGGCTGACCTACGAGCAGTACTTC. Its translation is CASSIWRRGLTYEQYF.

This clone was counted a few times. V usage is TRBV4-1 and J usage is TRBJ1-5; 7 bases line up with TRBD1. The CDR3 runs 14 residues. Trimming removed 4 bases from V and 2 bases from J; junction bases left unmatched: 2. Germline loops: CDR1 MGHRA, CDR2 YSYEKL. This CDR3 is CASSRTGGNQPQHF. In DNA, the CDR3 is TGCGCCAGCAGCCGCACAGGGGGCAATCAGCCCCAGCATTTT.

In this sample, this clone turned up a few times. The chain combines TRBV28 with TRBJ1-4, with 12 positions matching TRBD1. This CDR3 is 17 amino acids long. Germline V gene data show CDR1 as MDHEN and CDR2 as SYDVKM. The V segment lost 1 base and the J segment 8 bases; nucleotides outside the gene matches: 8. DNA of the CDR3: TGTGCCAGCAGTTTATTGGGGACAGGGGGCGTCGGGGAAAAACTGTTTTTT. Translated, it gives CASSLLGTGGVGEKLFF.

The CDR3 protein is CASSLYRTSNEQFF. In DNA, the CDR3 is TGTGCCAGCAGCTTATATAGGACTTCCAATGAGCAGTTCTTC. The chain employs TRBV7-9 and TRBJ2-1, with D perhaps TRBD2 (5 bases). Between the trimmed V and J ends, which lost 2 bases and 6 bases, there was a span of 11 bases. CDR3 size: 14 residues. CDR1 SEHNR and CDR2 FQNEAQ come from the germline V gene (reference sequence).